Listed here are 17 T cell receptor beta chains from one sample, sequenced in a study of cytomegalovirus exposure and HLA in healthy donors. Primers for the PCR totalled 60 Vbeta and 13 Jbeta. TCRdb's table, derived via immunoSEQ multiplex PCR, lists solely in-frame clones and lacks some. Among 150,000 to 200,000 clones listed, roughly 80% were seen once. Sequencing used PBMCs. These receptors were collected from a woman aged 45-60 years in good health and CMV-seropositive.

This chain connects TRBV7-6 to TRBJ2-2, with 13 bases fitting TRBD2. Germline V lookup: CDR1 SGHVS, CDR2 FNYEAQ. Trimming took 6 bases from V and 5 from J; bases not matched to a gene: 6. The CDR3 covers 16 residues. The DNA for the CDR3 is TGTGCCAGCAGTACACTAGCGGGGGGGCGGACCGGGGAGCTGTTTTTT. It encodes CASSTLAGGRTGELFF.

CDR3 sequence: CASSPPRGEGSPLHF. The CDR3 DNA reads as TGTGCCAGCAGCCCCCCTCGGGGTGAGGGTTCACCCCTCCACTTT. V gene TRBV25-1 combines with J gene TRBJ1-6; D remains unclear. Germline V gene data show CDR1 as MGHDK and CDR2 as SYGVNS. V shed 6 bases and J shed 9 bases, with 18 bases lying between them. The CDR3 loop spans 15 amino acids.

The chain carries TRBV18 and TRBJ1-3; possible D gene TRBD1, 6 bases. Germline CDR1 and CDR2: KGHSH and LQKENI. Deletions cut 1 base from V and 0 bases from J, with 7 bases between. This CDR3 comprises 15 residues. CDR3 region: CASSPQGHSGNTIYF. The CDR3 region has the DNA TGTGCCAGCTCACCACAGGGACACTCTGGAAACACCATATATTTT.

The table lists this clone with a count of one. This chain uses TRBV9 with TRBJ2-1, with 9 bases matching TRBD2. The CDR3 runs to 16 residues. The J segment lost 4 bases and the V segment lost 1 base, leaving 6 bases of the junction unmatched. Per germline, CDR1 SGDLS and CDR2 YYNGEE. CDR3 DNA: TGTGCCAGCAGCGTAAGAAGCGGGGGGACATACAATGAGCAGTTCTTC. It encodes CASSVRSGGTYNEQFF.

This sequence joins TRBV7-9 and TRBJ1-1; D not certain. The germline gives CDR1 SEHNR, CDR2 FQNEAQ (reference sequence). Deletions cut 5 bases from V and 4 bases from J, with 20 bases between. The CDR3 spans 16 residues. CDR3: CASSPLSPSGRTEAFF. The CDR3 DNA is TGTGCCAGCAGCCCCCTTAGCCCCTCCGGCCGCACTGAAGCTTTCTTT.

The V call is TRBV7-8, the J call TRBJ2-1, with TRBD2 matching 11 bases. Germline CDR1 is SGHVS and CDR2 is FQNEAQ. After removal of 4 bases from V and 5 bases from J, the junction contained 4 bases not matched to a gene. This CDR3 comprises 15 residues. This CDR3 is CASSSRLAGHNEQFF. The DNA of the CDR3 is TGTGCCAGCAGCTCTCGACTAGCGGGACACAATGAGCAGTTCTTC.

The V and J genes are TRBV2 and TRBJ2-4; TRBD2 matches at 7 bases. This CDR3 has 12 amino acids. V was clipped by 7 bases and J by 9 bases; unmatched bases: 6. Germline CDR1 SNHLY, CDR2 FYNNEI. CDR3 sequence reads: CASKEGGGIQYF. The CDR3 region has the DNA TGTGCCAGCAAGGAGGGCGGGGGCATTCAGTACTTC.

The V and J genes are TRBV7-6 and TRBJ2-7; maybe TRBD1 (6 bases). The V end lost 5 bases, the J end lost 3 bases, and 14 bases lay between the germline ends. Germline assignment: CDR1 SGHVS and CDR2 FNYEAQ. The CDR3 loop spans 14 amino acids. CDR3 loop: CASSLGDTFYEQYF. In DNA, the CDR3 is TGTGCCAGCAGCCTAGGGGACACATTCTACGAGCAGTACTTC.

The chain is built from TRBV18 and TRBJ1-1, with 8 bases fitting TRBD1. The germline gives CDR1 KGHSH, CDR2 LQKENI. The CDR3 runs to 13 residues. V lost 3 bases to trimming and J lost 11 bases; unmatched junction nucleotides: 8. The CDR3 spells CASSPDRDGMAFF. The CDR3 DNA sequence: TGTGCCAGCTCACCGGACAGGGACGGGATGGCTTTCTTT.

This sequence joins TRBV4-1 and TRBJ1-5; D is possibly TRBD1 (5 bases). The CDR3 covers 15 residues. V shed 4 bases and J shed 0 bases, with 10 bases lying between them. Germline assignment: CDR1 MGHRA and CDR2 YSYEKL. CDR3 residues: CASSPRQGSNQPQHF. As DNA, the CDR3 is TGCGCCAGCAGCCCTCGGCAGGGTAGCAATCAGCCCCAGCATTTT.

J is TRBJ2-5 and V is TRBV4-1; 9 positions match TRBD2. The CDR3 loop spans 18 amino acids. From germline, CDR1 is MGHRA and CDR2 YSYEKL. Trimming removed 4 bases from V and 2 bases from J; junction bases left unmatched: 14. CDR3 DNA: TGCGCCAGCAGCCGCCAGCCCCTTAGCGGGGGATATCAAGAGACCCAGTACTTC. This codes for CASSRQPLSGGYQETQYF.

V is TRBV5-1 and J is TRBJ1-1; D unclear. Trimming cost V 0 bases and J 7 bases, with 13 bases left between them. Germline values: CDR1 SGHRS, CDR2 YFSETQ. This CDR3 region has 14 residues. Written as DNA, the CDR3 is TGCGCCAGCAGCTTGGCTGGTACATCTCTTGAAGCTTTCTTT. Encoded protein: CASSLAGTSLEAFF.

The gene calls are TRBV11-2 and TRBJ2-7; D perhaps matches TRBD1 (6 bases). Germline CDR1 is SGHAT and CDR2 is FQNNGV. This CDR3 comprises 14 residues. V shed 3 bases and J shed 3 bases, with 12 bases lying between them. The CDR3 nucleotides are TGTGCCAGCAGCTTGACGACAGGCGACTACGAGCAGTACTTC. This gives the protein CASSLTTGDYEQYF.

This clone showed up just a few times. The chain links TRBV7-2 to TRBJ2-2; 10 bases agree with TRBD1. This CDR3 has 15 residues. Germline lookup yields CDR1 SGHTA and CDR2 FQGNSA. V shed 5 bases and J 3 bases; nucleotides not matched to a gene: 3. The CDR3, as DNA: TGTGCCAGCAGCCCCGGGACAGGGGACACCGGGGAGCTGTTTTTT. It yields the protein CASSPGTGDTGELFF. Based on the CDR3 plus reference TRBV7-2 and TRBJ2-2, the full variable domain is GAGVSQSPSNKVTEKGKDVELRCDPISGHTALYWYRQSLGQGLEFLIYFQGNSAPDKSGLPSDRFSAERTGGSVSTLTIQRTQQEDSAVYLCASSPGTGDTGELFFGEGSRLTVL.

This CDR3 reads CASSKATSGGTYNEQFF. Here the CDR3 DNA reads TGTGCCAGCAGCAAAGCCACTAGCGGGGGGACCTACAATGAGCAGTTCTTC. The V and J genes are TRBV4-2 and TRBJ2-1; 12 bases map to TRBD2. The CDR3 consists of 17 residues. Per the germline V gene, CDR1 is LGHNA and CDR2 is YNFKEQ. V trimming: 5 bases; J trimming: 2 bases; junction bases outside the gene matches: 7.

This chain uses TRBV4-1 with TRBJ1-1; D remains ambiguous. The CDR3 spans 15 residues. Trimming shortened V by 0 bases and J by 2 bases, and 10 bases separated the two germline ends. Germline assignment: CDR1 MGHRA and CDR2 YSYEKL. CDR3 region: CASSQDAQANTEAFF. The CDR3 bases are TGCGCCAGCAGCCAAGACGCCCAAGCAAACACTGAAGCTTTCTTT.

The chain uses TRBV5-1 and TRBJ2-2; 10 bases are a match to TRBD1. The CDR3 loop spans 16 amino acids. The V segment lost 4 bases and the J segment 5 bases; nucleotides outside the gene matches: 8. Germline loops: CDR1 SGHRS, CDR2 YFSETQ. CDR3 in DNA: TGCGCCAGCAGCCCCCGACAGGGGGCGGGAACCGGGGAGCTGTTTTTT. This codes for CASSPRQGAGTGELFF.